This entry concerns a single T cell receptor (beta chain). Its antigen remains unknown. TCRdb reprocessed the 5' RACE reads with MiXCR, giving one entry per CDR3 protein. This sample has 1.5 million to 2 million distinct CDR3 sequences, with under 35% found just once. From germline, CDR1 is SGHTA and CDR2 FQGNSA. The length of the CDR3 is 18 residues. J was trimmed by 1 base and V by 2 bases; bases with no gene match: 10. These data originate in a study of identical twins. Overall study findings and caveats: Models underpredicted monozygotic twin sharing of out-of-frame TCR alpha.

The specimen sequenced was cord blood. V usage is TRBV7-2 and J usage is TRBJ1-1; TRBD1 matches at 10 bases. The receptor's source is a newborn girl in good health. The CDR3 protein is CASSLFIGTGARNTEAFF. The DNA of the CDR3 is TGTGCCAGCAGCTTATTTATTGGGACAGGGGCTAGGAACACTGAAGCTTTCTTT.